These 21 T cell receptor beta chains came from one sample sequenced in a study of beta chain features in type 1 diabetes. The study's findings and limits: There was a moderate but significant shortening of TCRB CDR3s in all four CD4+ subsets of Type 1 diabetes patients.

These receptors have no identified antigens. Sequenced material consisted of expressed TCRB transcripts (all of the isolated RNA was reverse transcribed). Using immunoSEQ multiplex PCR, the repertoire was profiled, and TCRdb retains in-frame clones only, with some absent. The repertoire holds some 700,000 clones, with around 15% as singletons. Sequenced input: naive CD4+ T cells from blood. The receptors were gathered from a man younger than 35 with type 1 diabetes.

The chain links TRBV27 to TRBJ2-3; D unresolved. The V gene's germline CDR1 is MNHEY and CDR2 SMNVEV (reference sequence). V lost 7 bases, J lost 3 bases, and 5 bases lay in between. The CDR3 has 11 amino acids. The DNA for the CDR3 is TGTGCCAGCACCGGGACAGATACGCAGTATTTT. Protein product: CASTGTDTQYF.

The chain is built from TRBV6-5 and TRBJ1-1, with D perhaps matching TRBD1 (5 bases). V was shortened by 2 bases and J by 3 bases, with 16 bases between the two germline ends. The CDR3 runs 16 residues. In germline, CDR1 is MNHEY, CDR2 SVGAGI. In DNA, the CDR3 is TGTGCCAGCAGTTACGACTTCGGGGAAGGGGACACTGAAGCTTTCTTT. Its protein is CASSYDFGEGDTEAFF.

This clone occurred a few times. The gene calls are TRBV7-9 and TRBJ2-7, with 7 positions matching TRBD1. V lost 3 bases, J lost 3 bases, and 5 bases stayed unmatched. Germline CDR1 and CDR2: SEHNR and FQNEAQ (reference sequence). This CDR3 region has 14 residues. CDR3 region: CASSFRGTDYEQYF. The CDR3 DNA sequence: TGTGCCAGCAGCTTTCGTGGGACAGACTACGAGCAGTACTTC. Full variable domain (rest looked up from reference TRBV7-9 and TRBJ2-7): DTGVSQNPRHKITKRGQNVTFRCDPISEHNRLYWYRQTLGQGPEFLTYFQNEAQLEKSRLLSDRFSAERPKGSFSTLEIQRTEQGDSAMYLCASSFRGTDYEQYFGPGTRLTVT.

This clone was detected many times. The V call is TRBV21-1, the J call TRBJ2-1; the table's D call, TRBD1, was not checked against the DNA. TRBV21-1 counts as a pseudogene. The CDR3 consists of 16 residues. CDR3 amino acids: CASSKAGTGAYNEQFF. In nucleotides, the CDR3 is TGTGCCAGCAGCAAAGCGGGGACAGGGGCCTACAATGAGCAGTTCTTC.

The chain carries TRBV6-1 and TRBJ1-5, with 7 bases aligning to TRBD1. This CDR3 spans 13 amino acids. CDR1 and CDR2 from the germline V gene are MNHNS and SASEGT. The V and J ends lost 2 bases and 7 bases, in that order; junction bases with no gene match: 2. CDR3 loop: CASSERDRQPQHF. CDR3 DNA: TGTGCCAGCAGTGAAAGGGACAGACAGCCCCAGCATTTT.

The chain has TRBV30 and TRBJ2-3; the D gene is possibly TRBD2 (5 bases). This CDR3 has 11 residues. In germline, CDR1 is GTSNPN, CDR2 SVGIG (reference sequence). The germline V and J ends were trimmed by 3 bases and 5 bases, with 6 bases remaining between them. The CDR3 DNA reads TGTGCCTGGAGCCGGGGAGATACGCAGTATTTT. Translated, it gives CAWSRGDTQYF. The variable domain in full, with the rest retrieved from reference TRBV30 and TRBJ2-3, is SQTIHQWPATLVQPVGSPLSLECTVEGTSNPNLYWYRQAAGRGLQLLFYSVGIGQISSEVPQNLSASRPQDRQFILSSKKLLLSDSGFYLCAWSRGDTQYFGPGTRLTVL.

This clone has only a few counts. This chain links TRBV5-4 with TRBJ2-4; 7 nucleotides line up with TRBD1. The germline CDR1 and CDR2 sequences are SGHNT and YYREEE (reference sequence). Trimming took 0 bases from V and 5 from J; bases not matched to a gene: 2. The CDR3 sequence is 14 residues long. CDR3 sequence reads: CASSLGQGENIQYF. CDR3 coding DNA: TGTGCCAGCAGCTTGGGGCAGGGGGAAAACATTCAGTACTTC.

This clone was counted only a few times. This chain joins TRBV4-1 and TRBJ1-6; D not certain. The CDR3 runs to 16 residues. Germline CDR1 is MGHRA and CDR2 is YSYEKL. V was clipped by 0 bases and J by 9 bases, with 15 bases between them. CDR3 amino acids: CASSQDRGGGSSPLHF. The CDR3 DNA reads TGCGCCAGCAGCCAAGACCGAGGTGGTGGCAGTTCACCCCTCCACTTT.

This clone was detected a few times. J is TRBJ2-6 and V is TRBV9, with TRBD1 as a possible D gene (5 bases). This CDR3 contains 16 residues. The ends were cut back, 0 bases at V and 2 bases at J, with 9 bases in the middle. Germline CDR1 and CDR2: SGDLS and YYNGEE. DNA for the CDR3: TGTGCCAGCAGCGTAGCCCAGGGCCCTGGGGCCAACGTCCTGACTTTC. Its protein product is CASSVAQGPGANVLTF. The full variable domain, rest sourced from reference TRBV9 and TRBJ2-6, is DSGVTQTPKHLITATGQRVTLRCSPRSGDLSVYWYQQSLDQGLQFLIQYYNGEERAKGNILERFSAQQFPDLHSELNLSSLELGDSALYFCASSVAQGPGANVLTFGAGSRLTVL.

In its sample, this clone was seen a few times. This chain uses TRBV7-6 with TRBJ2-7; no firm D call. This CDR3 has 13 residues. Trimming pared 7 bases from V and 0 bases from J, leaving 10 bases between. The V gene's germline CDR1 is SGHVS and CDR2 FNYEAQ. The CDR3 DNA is TGTGCCAGCACCCTGGGCAGCTCCTACGAGCAGTACTTC. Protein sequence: CASTLGSSYEQYF. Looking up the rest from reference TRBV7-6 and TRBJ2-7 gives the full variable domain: GAGVSQSPRYKVTKRGQDVALRCDPISGHVSLYWYRQALGQGPEFLTYFNYEAQQDKSGLPNDRFSAERPEGSISTLTIQRTEQRDSAMYRCASTLGSSYEQYFGPGTRLTVT.

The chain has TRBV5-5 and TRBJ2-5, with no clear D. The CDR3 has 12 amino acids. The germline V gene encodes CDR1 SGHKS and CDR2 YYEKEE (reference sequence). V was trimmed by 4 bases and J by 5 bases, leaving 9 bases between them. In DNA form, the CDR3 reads TGTGCCAGCAGCCCCGTAGGGGAGACCCAGTACTTC. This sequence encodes CASSPVGETQYF.

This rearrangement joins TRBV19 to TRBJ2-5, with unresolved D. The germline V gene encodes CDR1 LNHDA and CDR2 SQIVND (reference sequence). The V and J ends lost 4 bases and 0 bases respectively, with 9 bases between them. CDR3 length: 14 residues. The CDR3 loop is CASSNSLYQETQYF. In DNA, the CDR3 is TGTGCCAGTAGTAACAGCCTGTACCAAGAGACCCAGTACTTC.

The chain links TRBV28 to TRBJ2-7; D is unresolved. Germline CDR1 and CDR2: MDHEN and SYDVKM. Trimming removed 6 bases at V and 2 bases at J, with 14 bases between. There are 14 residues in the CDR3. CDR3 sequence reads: CASSLAGKPYEQYF. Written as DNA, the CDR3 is TGTGCCAGCAGCCTGGCAGGAAAGCCCTACGAGCAGTACTTC.

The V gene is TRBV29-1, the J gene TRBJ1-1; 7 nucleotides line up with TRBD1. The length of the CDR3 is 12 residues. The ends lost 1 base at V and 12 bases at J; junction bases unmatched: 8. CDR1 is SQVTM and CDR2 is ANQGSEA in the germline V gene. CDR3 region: CSVEVIQGTTFF. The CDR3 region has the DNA TGCAGCGTTGAAGTCATACAGGGGACGACTTTCTTT.

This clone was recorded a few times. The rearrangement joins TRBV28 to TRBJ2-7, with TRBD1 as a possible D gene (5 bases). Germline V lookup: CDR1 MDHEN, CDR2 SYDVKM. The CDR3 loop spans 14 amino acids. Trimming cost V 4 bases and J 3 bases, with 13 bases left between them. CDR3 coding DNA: TGTGCCAGCAGTTCAACCAGGGTAATCTACGAGCAGTACTTC. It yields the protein CASSSTRVIYEQYF.

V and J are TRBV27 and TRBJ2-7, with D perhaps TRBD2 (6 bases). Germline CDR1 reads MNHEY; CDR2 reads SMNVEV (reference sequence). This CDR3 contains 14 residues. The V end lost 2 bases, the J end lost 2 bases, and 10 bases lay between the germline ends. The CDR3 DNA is TGTGCCAGCAGTTTAAGCTGGGGGGCCTACGAGCAGTACTTC. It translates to CASSLSWGAYEQYF.

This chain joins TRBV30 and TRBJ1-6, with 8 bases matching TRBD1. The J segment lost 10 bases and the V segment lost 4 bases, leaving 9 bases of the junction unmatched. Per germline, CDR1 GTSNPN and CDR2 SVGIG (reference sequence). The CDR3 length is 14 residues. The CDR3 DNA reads TGTGCCTGGACCAGGACAGGGATCGGCTCACCCCTCCACTTT. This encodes CAWTRTGIGSPLHF.

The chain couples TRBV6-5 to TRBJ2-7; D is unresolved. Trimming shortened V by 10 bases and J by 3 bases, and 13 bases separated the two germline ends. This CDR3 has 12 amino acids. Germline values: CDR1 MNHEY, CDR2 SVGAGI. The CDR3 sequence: CAISADGYEQYF. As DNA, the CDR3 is TGTGCCATCAGCGCAGACGGCTACGAGCAGTACTTC.

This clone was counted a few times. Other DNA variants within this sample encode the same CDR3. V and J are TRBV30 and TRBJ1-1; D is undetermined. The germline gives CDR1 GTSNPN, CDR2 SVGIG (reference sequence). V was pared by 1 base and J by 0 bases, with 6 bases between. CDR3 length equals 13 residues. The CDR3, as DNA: TGTGCCTGGAGTGGGACTTTGAACACTGAAGCTTTCTTT. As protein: CAWSGTLNTEAFF.

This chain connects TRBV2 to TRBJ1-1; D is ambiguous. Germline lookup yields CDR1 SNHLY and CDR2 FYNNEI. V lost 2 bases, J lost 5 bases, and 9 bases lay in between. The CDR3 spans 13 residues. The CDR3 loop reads CASSERRETEAFF. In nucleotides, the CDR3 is TGTGCCAGCAGTGAAAGAAGGGAAACTGAAGCTTTCTTT.

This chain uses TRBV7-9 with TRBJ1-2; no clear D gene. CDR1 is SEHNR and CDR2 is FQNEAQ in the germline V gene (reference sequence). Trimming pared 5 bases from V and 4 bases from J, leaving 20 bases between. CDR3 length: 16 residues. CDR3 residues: CASSIRPDGDSYGYTF. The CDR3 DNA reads TGTGCCAGCAGCATTAGACCAGATGGGGATAGCTATGGCTACACCTTC.